The rows below give T cell receptor beta chains drawn from one sample of a study of blood T cell repertoires in COVID-19. Sequencing was performed with immunoSEQ multiplex PCR; in TCRdb, only in-frame clones are kept and a portion is missing. The sample has 150,000 or so clones, roughly 89% seen once. Input material: peripheral blood. The receptors derive from a man aged 45-60 years with acute or convalescent COVID-19. The CDR3 runs from the conserved cysteine through the conserved F or W. The D gene is left open where the match is weak. Rows may omit the clone size; those that give it use once, few, many or a size class.

v_call: TRBV6-5
clone_size: .
j_call: TRBJ1-1
d_call: .
cdr3_aa: CASSYRGNQGEAFF
cdr3_nt: TGTGCCAGCAGTTACAGGGGAAATCAGGGTGAGGCTTTCTTT

v_call: TRBV27
clone_size: .
j_call: TRBJ2-2
d_call: .
cdr3_aa: CASSPRVAGELFF
cdr3_nt: TGTGCCAGCAGTCCGCGGGTTGCCGGGGAGCTGTTTTTT

v_call: TRBV9
clone_size: .
j_call: TRBJ1-2
d_call: .
cdr3_aa: CASSVGGNYGYTF
cdr3_nt: TGTGCCAGCAGCGTAGGCGGTAACTATGGCTACACCTTC

v_call: TRBV5-6
clone_size: once
j_call: TRBJ1-6
d_call: .
cdr3_aa: CASSLGQYSPLHF
cdr3_nt: TGTGCCAGCAGTTTGGGGCAGTATTCACCCCTCCACTTT

v_call: TRBV6-2/TRBV6-3
clone_size: .
j_call: TRBJ1-2
d_call: TRBD1
cdr3_aa: CASSSRDSNYGYTF
cdr3_nt: TGTGCCAGCAGTTCCCGGGACAGTAACTATGGCTACACCTTC

v_call: TRBV7-8
clone_size: .
j_call: TRBJ1-2
d_call: .
cdr3_aa: CASSFNKYYGYTF
cdr3_nt: TGTGCCAGCAGCTTTAACAAGTACTATGGCTACACCTTC

v_call: TRBV28
clone_size: .
j_call: TRBJ1-2
d_call: .
cdr3_aa: CASSWAILYGYTF
cdr3_nt: TGTGCCAGCAGTTGGGCTATACTCTATGGCTACACCTTC

v_call: TRBV9
clone_size: .
j_call: TRBJ1-2
d_call: .
cdr3_aa: CASSPGFPLSYTF
cdr3_nt: TGTGCCAGCTCCCCGGGGTTCCCTCTCTCCTACACCTTC

v_call: TRBV18
clone_size: .
j_call: TRBJ1-4
d_call: TRBD1
cdr3_aa: CASSPRTGRNEKLFF
cdr3_nt: TGTGCCAGCTCACCTCGGACAGGGAGAAATGAAAAACTGTTTTTT

v_call: TRBV7-9
clone_size: .
j_call: TRBJ2-1
d_call: .
cdr3_aa: CASSLGNDWGTNEQFF
cdr3_nt: TGTGCCAGCAGCTTGGGGAACGACTGGGGCACTAATGAGCAGTTCTTC

v_call: TRBV28
clone_size: once
j_call: TRBJ1-6
d_call: .
cdr3_aa: CASRGGAEALHSPLHF
cdr3_nt: TGTGCCAGCAGGGGAGGGGCGGAGGCTCTGCATTCACCCCTCCACTTT

v_call: TRBV29-1
clone_size: .
j_call: TRBJ2-7
d_call: .
cdr3_aa: CSVLGGTSYEQYF
cdr3_nt: TGCAGCGTCCTAGGGGGTACATCCTACGAGCAGTACTTC

v_call: TRBV4-2
clone_size: .
j_call: TRBJ2-3
d_call: TRBD2
cdr3_aa: CASSQYSTSGGLVDTQYF
cdr3_nt: TGTGCCAGCAGCCAATATTCGACTAGCGGGGGGTTAGTGGATACGCAGTATTTT

v_call: TRBV6-5
clone_size: .
j_call: TRBJ1-1
d_call: .
cdr3_aa: CATRGRNTEAFF
cdr3_nt: TGTGCCACCCGAGGGAGGAACACTGAAGCTTTCTTT

v_call: TRBV5-8
clone_size: .
j_call: TRBJ1-2
d_call: TRBD1
cdr3_aa: CASSLVLLDRVSGYTF
cdr3_nt: TGTGCCAGCAGCTTGGTCCTTCTAGACAGGGTGTCTGGCTACACCTTC

v_call: TRBV3-1/TRBV3-2
clone_size: .
j_call: TRBJ2-2
d_call: TRBD2
cdr3_aa: CASSQAAGGGGELFF
cdr3_nt: TGTGCCAGCAGCCAAGCAGCGGGAGGGGGCGGGGAGCTGTTTTTT

v_call: TRBV28
clone_size: .
j_call: TRBJ2-1
d_call: TRBD2
cdr3_aa: CASNASGRTVLDNEQFF
cdr3_nt: TGTGCCAGCAACGCTAGCGGGAGGACCGTCCTAGACAATGAGCAGTTCTTC

v_call: TRBV4-1
clone_size: few
j_call: TRBJ1-1
d_call: TRBD1
cdr3_aa: CASTQGPTGAFEAFF
cdr3_nt: TGCGCCAGCACCCAAGGGCCGACAGGGGCTTTTGAAGCTTTCTTT

v_call: TRBV30
clone_size: .
j_call: TRBJ2-3
d_call: .
cdr3_aa: CAWSGGNGGDTQYF
cdr3_nt: TGTGCCTGGAGTGGCGGGAATGGTGGAGATACGCAGTATTTT

v_call: TRBV18
clone_size: .
j_call: TRBJ1-5
d_call: .
cdr3_aa: CASSPALQNQPQHF
cdr3_nt: TGTGCCAGCTCTCCCGCCTTACAAAATCAGCCCCAGCATTTT

v_call: TRBV5-1
clone_size: once
j_call: TRBJ2-2
d_call: TRBD1
cdr3_aa: CASSPTGRNTGELFF
cdr3_nt: TGCGCCAGCAGCCCGACAGGGAGAAACACCGGGGAGCTGTTTTTT

v_call: TRBV27
clone_size: once
j_call: TRBJ1-4
d_call: .
cdr3_aa: CASSLRGGGEKLFF
cdr3_nt: TGTGCCAGCAGTTTAAGGGGAGGAGGTGAAAAACTGTTTTTT

v_call: TRBV5-1
clone_size: .
j_call: TRBJ2-1
d_call: .
cdr3_aa: CASNERMSSYNEQFF
cdr3_nt: TGCGCCAGCAACGAGCGGATGAGCTCCTACAATGAGCAGTTCTTC

v_call: TRBV30
clone_size: once
j_call: TRBJ1-4
d_call: TRBD1
cdr3_aa: CAWSEMTGDEKLFF
cdr3_nt: TGTGCCTGGAGTGAAATGACAGGGGATGAAAAACTGTTTTTT

v_call: TRBV10-3
clone_size: .
j_call: TRBJ1-4
d_call: .
cdr3_aa: CAIRAGGDPGEKLFF
cdr3_nt: TGTGCCATCAGAGCTGGGGGCGACCCCGGGGAAAAACTGTTTTTT

v_call: TRBV3-1/TRBV3-2
clone_size: .
j_call: TRBJ1-6
d_call: .
cdr3_aa: CASSQGTDNSPLHF
cdr3_nt: TGTGCCAGCAGCCAAGGTACAGATAATTCACCCCTCCACTTT

v_call: TRBV5-1
clone_size: .
j_call: TRBJ2-1
d_call: .
cdr3_aa: CASQRLVGNNEQFF
cdr3_nt: TGCGCCAGCCAGAGACTAGTTGGTAACAATGAGCAGTTCTTC

v_call: TRBV7-9
clone_size: .
j_call: TRBJ2-1
d_call: TRBD2
cdr3_aa: CASNPGTSGYNEQFF
cdr3_nt: TGTGCCAGCAACCCCGGGACTAGCGGCTACAATGAGCAGTTCTTC

v_call: TRBV19
clone_size: .
j_call: TRBJ1-5
d_call: TRBD1
cdr3_aa: CASTVTGSNQPQHF
cdr3_nt: TGTGCCAGTACCGTGACAGGGTCCAATCAGCCCCAGCATTTT

v_call: TRBV10-3
clone_size: once
j_call: TRBJ1-4
d_call: .
cdr3_aa: CAIGDSDEKLFF
cdr3_nt: TGTGCCATCGGCGACAGCGATGAAAAACTGTTTTTT

v_call: TRBV11-2
clone_size: .
j_call: TRBJ2-7
d_call: .
cdr3_aa: CASSLFRLSYEQYF
cdr3_nt: TGTGCCAGCAGCTTATTTAGACTTTCCTACGAGCAGTACTTC

v_call: TRBV7-2
clone_size: .
j_call: TRBJ2-7
d_call: TRBD2
cdr3_aa: CASTLAGGYEQYF
cdr3_nt: TGTGCCAGCACCCTAGCGGGAGGCTACGAGCAGTACTTC

v_call: TRBV30
clone_size: .
j_call: TRBJ1-2
d_call: .
cdr3_aa: CAWSPTGSYGYTF
cdr3_nt: TGTGCCTGGAGTCCCACAGGGTCCTATGGCTACACCTTC

v_call: TRBV18
clone_size: .
j_call: TRBJ1-1
d_call: TRBD1
cdr3_aa: CASSPGGSGTEAFF
cdr3_nt: TGTGCCAGCTCTCCAGGGGGCAGCGGCACTGAAGCTTTCTTT

v_call: TRBV14
clone_size: .
j_call: TRBJ1-1
d_call: .
cdr3_aa: CASSQSQDRAFF
cdr3_nt: TGTGCCAGCAGCCAATCTCAGGACAGAGCTTTCTTT

v_call: TRBV19
clone_size: few
j_call: TRBJ1-5
d_call: .
cdr3_aa: CASSSGGGSQPQHF
cdr3_nt: TGTGCCAGTAGTAGTGGGGGGGGAAGTCAGCCCCAGCATTTT